The T cell receptor beta chain described here comes from a study of blood T cells in healthy people across ages. With V trimmed by 3 bases and J by 3 bases, 6 bases remained unmatched. Germline V CDR1 and CDR2: SGDLS, YYNGEE. The CDR3 is made up of 15 amino acids. For the second PCR, which ran for about 6 to 11 cycles, a sample-barcoded 5' primer and a J-beta primer mix were used. Every cDNA was tagged by a template-switch adaptor with 12 random nucleotides. A single record per CDR3 protein comes from TCRdb applying MiXCR to the 5' RACE reads. Here the sample spans about 1 million distinct CDR3 sequences, under 55% being singletons. Per sample, extraction of total RNA gave at least 5 micrograms in every case.

Material for sequencing was blood. The chain has TRBV9 and TRBJ2-5, with TRBD1 matching 9 bases. The TCR sequence derives from a woman in her sixties in good health. The DNA of the CDR3 is TGTGCCAGCAGCGGCCGGACAGGGGCAGAAGAGACCCAGTACTTC. Encoded protein: CASSGRTGAEETQYF. The whole variable domain, filled in from reference TRBV9 and TRBJ2-5, reads DSGVTQTPKHLITATGQRVTLRCSPRSGDLSVYWYQQSLDQGLQFLIQYYNGEERAKGNILERFSAQQFPDLHSELNLSSLELGDSALYFCASSGRTGAEETQYFGPGTRLLVL.